These 27 T cell receptor beta chains were all obtained from the same sample, sequenced in a study of blood T cell repertoires in COVID-19. Here immunoSEQ multiplex PCR was the method, and the copy in TCRdb shows in-frame clones only, minus some. The sample holds around 290,000 clones, 86% seen once. The sequenced sample was peripheral blood. The receptors come from a woman in her 70s with COVID-19, enrolled during active disease.

V gene TRBV24-1 combines with J gene TRBJ2-2; TRBD1 matches 11 bases. Germline V gives CDR1 KGHDR, CDR2 SFDVKD. CDR3 length: 17 amino acids. The ends lost 3 bases at V and 5 bases at J; junction bases unmatched: 7. The CDR3 nucleotides are TGTGCCACCAGTGATCCCCTGGGGACAGGGGGGACCGGGGAGCTGTTTTTT. Its protein is CATSDPLGTGGTGELFF.

This clone was found once. The rearrangement links TRBV3-1 (or the pseudogene TRBV3-2) to TRBJ2-2; 9 positions agree with TRBD2. V lost 1 base and J lost 4; bases outside the gene matches: 7. CDR1 and CDR2 from the germline V gene are LGHDT and YNNKEL (reference sequence). This CDR3 is 17 amino acids long. The CDR3 region is CASSQGLAGASTGELFF. The DNA of the CDR3 is TGTGCCAGCAGCCAAGGGTTAGCGGGGGCATCCACCGGGGAGCTGTTTTTT.

V and J are TRBV11-3 and TRBJ2-7; 12 nucleotides align to TRBD2. Losses at the gene ends were 4 bases for V and 6 bases for J; bases not matched to a gene: 7. This CDR3 is 15 amino acids long. Germline values: CDR1 SGHNT, CDR2 YENEEA. The CDR3 nucleotides are TGTGCCAGCAGCTCTAGCGGACTAGCGGGGACCGAGCAGTACTTC. Encoded protein: CASSSSGLAGTEQYF.

The chain recombines TRBV30 with TRBJ2-3; TRBD2 might be the D (7 bases). The CDR3 loop spans 15 amino acids. Trimming stripped 0 bases from V and 5 bases from J, with 15 bases between. The germline V gene encodes CDR1 GTSNPN and CDR2 SVGIG (reference sequence). CDR3 bases: TGTGCCTGGAGTGTAATGGGGGGGCGGGGAGATACGCAGTATTTT. This translates into CAWSVMGGRGDTQYF. Using reference TRBV30 and TRBJ2-3 for the parts outside the CDR3, the full variable domain is SQTIHQWPATLVQPVGSPLSLECTVEGTSNPNLYWYRQAAGRGLQLLFYSVGIGQISSEVPQNLSASRPQDRQFILSSKKLLLSDSGFYLCAWSVMGGRGDTQYFGPGTRLTVL.

The CDR3 sequence: CASSQGPGNTIYF. DNA for the CDR3: TGCGCCAGCAGCCAGGGCCCTGGAAACACCATATATTTT. The chain has TRBV4-1 and TRBJ1-3; the D is unclear. Trimming removed 3 bases from V and 2 bases from J, with 5 bases in between. Germline V gives CDR1 MGHRA, CDR2 YSYEKL. The CDR3 has 13 amino acids.

The J gene is TRBJ1-2, the V gene TRBV25-1, with a tentative D call TRBD1 (5 bases). CDR3 length equals 13 residues. V shed 4 bases and J shed 8 bases, with 14 bases lying between them. Germline V gene lookup returns CDR1 MGHDK and CDR2 SYGVNS. CDR3 sequence reads: CASSADNARGYTF. In DNA, the CDR3 is TGTGCCAGCAGTGCGGACAACGCGCGAGGCTACACCTTC.

The V gene is TRBV27, the J gene TRBJ1-5; the D gene is possibly TRBD1 (5 bases). This CDR3 spans 13 amino acids. Trimming removed 5 bases from V and 4 bases from J, with 9 bases in between. Germline V gene sequence: CDR1 MNHEY, CDR2 SMNVEV (reference sequence). The CDR3 spells CASSDRLNQPQHF. DNA of the CDR3: TGTGCCAGCAGTGACAGACTTAATCAGCCCCAGCATTTT.

This clone was recorded once. The J gene is TRBJ1-1, the V gene TRBV18; 9 bases line up with TRBD1. Germline trimming cut 5 bases from V and 4 bases from J; bases unmatched to any gene: 11. This CDR3 contains 16 residues. CDR1 KGHSH and CDR2 LQKENI come from the germline V gene. As DNA, the CDR3 is TGTGCCAGCTCAAGTACACTTGACAGGGGGTCCACTGAAGCTTTCTTT. This sequence encodes CASSSTLDRGSTEAFF.

This clone came up once. The V call is TRBV20-1, the J call TRBJ1-2; D perhaps matches TRBD1 (5 bases). This CDR3 has 11 residues. Between the trimmed V and J ends, which lost 4 bases and 5 bases, there was a span of 8 bases. Germline CDR1 and CDR2: DFQATT and SNEGSKA (reference sequence). The CDR3 sequence: CSAIRGYGYTF. DNA of the CDR3: TGCAGTGCTATAAGGGGTTATGGCTACACCTTC.

This chain joins TRBV6-6 and TRBJ2-5, with D unresolved. Looked up from germline, CDR1 is MNHNY and CDR2 is SVGAGI (reference sequence). The CDR3 covers 14 residues. Deletions cut 0 bases from V and 2 bases from J, with 7 bases between. DNA for the CDR3: TGTGCCAGCAGTTACTCGGCATTACAAGAGACCCAGTACTTC. Translation gives CASSYSALQETQYF.

This rearrangement joins TRBV24-1 to TRBJ2-1, with 8 bases fitting TRBD1. With V trimmed by 5 bases and J by 0 bases, 5 bases remained unmatched. The length of the CDR3 is 16 residues. The germline V gene encodes CDR1 KGHDR and CDR2 SFDVKD. The CDR3 DNA reads TGTGCCACCAGTGGCACAGGGGGGAACTCCTACAATGAGCAGTTCTTC. Its translation is CATSGTGGNSYNEQFF.

This clone has ten or more counts. The chain combines TRBV9 with TRBJ2-7; TRBD1 matches at 8 bases. This CDR3 is built from 15 residues. J lost 7 bases, V lost 4 bases, and 13 bases had no gene match. Germline V CDR1 and CDR2: SGDLS, YYNGEE. This chain's CDR3 is CASSPRAGGGIEQYF. The CDR3 DNA is TGTGCCAGCAGCCCGCGGGCAGGGGGCGGAATAGAGCAGTACTTC.

V and J are TRBV21-1 and TRBJ1-2; TRBD1 is the table's D call, not checked against the DNA. TRBV21-1 is annotated as a pseudogene. This CDR3 has 13 residues. The CDR3: CASTTGSWDGYTF. The CDR3 nucleotides are TGTGCCAGCACCACAGGGTCCTGGGATGGCTACACCTTC.

The CDR3 bases are TGTGCCAGCAGTATTTGGGACAGGGGGTACGAGCAGTACTTC. Translated: CASSIWDRGYEQYF. The chain joins TRBV6-5 to TRBJ2-7; 11 bases match TRBD1. Germline trimming cut 5 bases from V and 4 bases from J; bases unmatched to any gene: 4. The CDR3 length is 14 residues. CDR1 and CDR2 (germline): MNHEY, SVGAGI.

A remark on this clone: This specimen includes other DNA sequences encoding the same CDR3. This rearrangement joins TRBV5-6 to TRBJ1-2, with 9 bases identical to TRBD1. Germline CDR1 SGHDT, CDR2 YYEEEE. The CDR3 covers 14 residues. J gave up 4 bases and V 4 bases, and 5 bases lay outside the gene matches. The DNA of the CDR3 is TGTGCCAGCAGCCCGGGACAGGGATTCTATGGCTACACCTTC. Protein: CASSPGQGFYGYTF.

V is TRBV7-8 and J is TRBJ2-1, with 9 bases aligning to TRBD2. This CDR3 spans 20 amino acids. V trimming: 0 bases; J trimming: 0 bases; junction bases outside the gene matches: 12. Germline-derived CDR1 and CDR2 are SGHVS and FQNEAQ. CDR3 protein: CASSLAKRLAVHSSYNEQFF. CDR3 nucleotides: TGTGCCAGCAGCTTAGCGAAGAGACTAGCGGTCCATAGCTCCTACAATGAGCAGTTCTTC.

In DNA form, the CDR3 reads TGTGCCAGCAGCTTAGACAGGGGGCTAGATACGCAGTATTTT. Amino acids: CASSLDRGLDTQYF. The V and J genes are TRBV7-2 and TRBJ2-3; 9 nucleotides line up with TRBD1. V shed 1 base, J shed 5 bases, and the junction held 1 base outside the gene matches. Germline CDR1 reads SGHTA; CDR2 reads FQGNSA. The length of the CDR3 is 14 residues.

V is TRBV5-4 and J is TRBJ2-2, with 10 nucleotides matching TRBD2. The CDR3 runs to 17 residues. CDR1 and CDR2 (germline): SGHNT, YYREEE (reference sequence). J was trimmed by 0 bases and V by 0 bases; bases with no gene match: 2. Here the CDR3 DNA reads TGTGCCAGCAGCTTGGCGGGACTAGCGTCGAACACCGGGGAGCTGTTTTTT. This sequence encodes CASSLAGLASNTGELFF. Filled out from reference TRBV5-4 and TRBJ2-2, the complete variable domain reads ETGVTQSPTHLIKTRGQQVTLRCSSQSGHNTVSWYQQALGQGPQFIFQYYREEENGRGNFPPRFSGLQFPNYSSELNVNALELDDSALYLCASSLAGLASNTGELFFGEGSRLTVL.

This chain links TRBV9 with TRBJ1-1, with 8 bases lining up with TRBD1. This CDR3 spans 14 amino acids. Germline V CDR1 and CDR2: SGDLS, YYNGEE. V lost 1 base to trimming and J lost 5 bases; unmatched junction nucleotides: 4. CDR3 in DNA: TGTGCCAGCAGCGTACAGGGGGCAAGTACTGAAGCTTTCTTT. Translation: CASSVQGASTEAFF.

This clone was picked up a small number of times. The chain carries TRBV24-1 and TRBJ2-3; a possible D gene is TRBD2 (5 bases). This CDR3 spans 16 amino acids. Germline assignment: CDR1 KGHDR and CDR2 SFDVKD. V dropped 6 bases and J dropped 2 bases, with 17 bases sitting between them. The CDR3 DNA is TGTGCCACCAGTTCAACGGGGAGCAGCCACACAGATACGCAGTATTTT. Its protein product is CATSSTGSSHTDTQYF.

V is TRBV2 and J is TRBJ1-1, with D perhaps TRBD1 (5 bases). CDR1 and CDR2 (germline): SNHLY, FYNNEI. Trimming removed 7 bases from V and 3 bases from J, with 18 bases in between. The CDR3 length is 15 residues. CDR3 residues: CASKMRWGGDTEAFF. The CDR3 nucleotides read TGTGCCAGCAAGATGCGCTGGGGGGGGGACACTGAAGCTTTCTTT.

This chain uses TRBV27 with TRBJ1-1; the match to TRBD1 covers 12 bases. Losses at the gene ends were 8 bases for V and 1 base for J; bases not matched to a gene: 8. Looked up from germline, CDR1 is MNHEY and CDR2 is SMNVEV (reference sequence). CDR3 size: 16 residues. The CDR3 here is CASRGQGAMRNTEAFF. DNA of the CDR3: TGTGCCAGCCGGGGACAGGGGGCTATGAGGAACACTGAAGCTTTCTTT.

The J gene is TRBJ2-5, the V gene TRBV6-5; D is possibly TRBD1 (6 bases). The CDR3 is 14 residues long. Germline CDR1 reads MNHEY; CDR2 reads SVGAGI. V lost 6 bases and J 5 bases, leaving 16 bases between the germline ends. CDR3 residues: CASREPGVTETQYF. CDR3 nucleotide sequence: TGTGCCAGCAGGGAGCCAGGGGTCACGGAGACCCAGTACTTC.

The rearrangement uses TRBV18 and TRBJ1-1, with D possibly matching TRBD1 (5 bases). The CDR3 runs to 11 residues. CDR1 and CDR2 (germline): KGHSH, LQKENI. The germline V and J ends were trimmed by 6 bases and 11 bases, with 13 bases remaining between them. CDR3 residues: CASSEGPGAFF. CDR3 nucleotide sequence: TGTGCCAGCTCGGAGGGGCCTGGGGCTTTCTTT. Based on the CDR3 plus reference TRBV18 and TRBJ1-1, the full variable domain is NAGVMQNPRHLVRRRGQEARLRCSPMKGHSHVYWYRQLPEEGLKFMVYLQKENIIDESGMPKERFSAEFPKEGPSILRIQQVVRGDSAAYFCASSEGPGAFFGQGTRLTVV.

The gene calls are TRBV25-1 and TRBJ2-3, with a possible D match to TRBD2 (7 bases). V was clipped by 7 bases and J by 7 bases, with 21 bases between them. Germline assignment: CDR1 MGHDK and CDR2 SYGVNS. The CDR3 is 15 residues long. The CDR3 region has the DNA TGTGCCAGCACTGGCGCGGGGGCGCAAGGAAATACGCAGTATTTT. It translates to CASTGAGAQGNTQYF.

The chain has TRBV4-1 and TRBJ2-3, with 7 bases aligning to TRBD2. Per germline, CDR1 MGHRA and CDR2 YSYEKL. This CDR3 has 18 residues. With V trimmed by 0 bases and J by 1 base, 10 bases remained unmatched. The DNA of the CDR3 is TGCGCCAGCAGCCAAGAGAGCACTAGCGCCTTGGGCACAGATACGCAGTATTTT. It specifies CASSQESTSALGTDTQYF.

J is TRBJ1-5 and V is TRBV21-1. TRBV21-1 is an annotated pseudogene. CDR3 size: 14 residues. In DNA, the CDR3 is TGTGCCAGCAGGAGTAGGGAGTTTAGTCAGCCCCAGCATTTT. It encodes CASRSREFSQPQHF.